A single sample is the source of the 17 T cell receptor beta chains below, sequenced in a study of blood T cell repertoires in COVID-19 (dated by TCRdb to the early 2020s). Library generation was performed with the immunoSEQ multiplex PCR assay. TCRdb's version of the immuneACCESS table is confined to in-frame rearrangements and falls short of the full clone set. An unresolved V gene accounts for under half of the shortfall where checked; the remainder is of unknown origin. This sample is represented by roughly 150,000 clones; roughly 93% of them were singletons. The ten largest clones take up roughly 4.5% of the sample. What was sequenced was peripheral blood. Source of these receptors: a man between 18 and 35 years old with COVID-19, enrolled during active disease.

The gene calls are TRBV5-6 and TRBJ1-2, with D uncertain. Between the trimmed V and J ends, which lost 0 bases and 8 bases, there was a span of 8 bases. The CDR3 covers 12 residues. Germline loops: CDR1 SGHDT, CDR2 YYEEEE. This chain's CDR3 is CASSLGPGGYTF. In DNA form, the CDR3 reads TGTGCCAGCAGCTTGGGACCGGGAGGCTACACCTTC.

Written as DNA, the CDR3 is TGTGCCAGCAGTTACTCGGGACTCCCAGGGAACTATGGCTACACCTTC. Its protein product is CASSYSGLPGNYGYTF. The chain carries TRBV6-2 or TRBV6-3 and TRBJ1-2; a weak D match, TRBD1 (5 bases). The CDR3 extends over 16 amino acids. The germline V gene encodes CDR1 MNHEY and CDR2 SVGEGT. Trimming stripped 0 bases from V and 2 bases from J, with 13 bases between.

The CDR3 DNA sequence: TGTGCCAGCAGCACCCGGACTAGCGGGGGCGGGGAGACCCAGTACTTC. Translating it yields CASSTRTSGGGETQYF. V usage is TRBV11-3 and J usage is TRBJ2-5; 13 bases align to TRBD2. The CDR3 runs to 16 residues. V shed 5 bases and J 5 bases; nucleotides not matched to a gene: 8. Per the germline V gene, CDR1 is SGHNT and CDR2 is YENEEA.

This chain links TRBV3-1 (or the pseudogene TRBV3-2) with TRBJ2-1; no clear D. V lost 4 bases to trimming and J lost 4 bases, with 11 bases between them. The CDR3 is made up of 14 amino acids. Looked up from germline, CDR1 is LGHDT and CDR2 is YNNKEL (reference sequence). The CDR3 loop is CASSLKGVYNEQFF. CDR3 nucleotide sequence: TGTGCCAGCAGCCTTAAAGGAGTTTACAATGAGCAGTTCTTC.

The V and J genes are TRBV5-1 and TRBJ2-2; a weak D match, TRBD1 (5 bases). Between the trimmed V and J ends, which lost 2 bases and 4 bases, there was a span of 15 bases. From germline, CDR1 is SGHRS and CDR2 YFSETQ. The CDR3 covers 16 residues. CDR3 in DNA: TGCGCCAGCAGCTTAACAGGACGATCGATCACCGGGGAGCTGTTTTTT. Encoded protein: CASSLTGRSITGELFF.

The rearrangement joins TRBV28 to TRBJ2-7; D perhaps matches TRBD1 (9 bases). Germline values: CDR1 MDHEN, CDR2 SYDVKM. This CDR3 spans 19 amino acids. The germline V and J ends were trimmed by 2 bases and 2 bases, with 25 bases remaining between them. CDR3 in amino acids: CASSLTGGIVRREAYEQYF. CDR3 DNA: TGTGCCAGCAGTTTAACAGGGGGCATCGTGAGGCGGGAGGCCTACGAGCAGTACTTC.

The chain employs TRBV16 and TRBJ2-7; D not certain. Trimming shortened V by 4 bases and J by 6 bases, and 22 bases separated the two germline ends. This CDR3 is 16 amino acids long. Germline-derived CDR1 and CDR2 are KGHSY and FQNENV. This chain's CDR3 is CASSPALASASGEQYF. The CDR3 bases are TGTGCCAGCAGCCCCGCTCTGGCCAGCGCCTCGGGCGAGCAGTACTTC. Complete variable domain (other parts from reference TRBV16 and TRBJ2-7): GEEVAQTPKHLVRGEGQKAKLYCAPIKGHSYVFWYQQVLKNEFKFLISFQNENVFDETGMPKERFSAKCLPNSPCSLEIQATKLEDSAVYFCASSPALASASGEQYFGPGTRLTVT.

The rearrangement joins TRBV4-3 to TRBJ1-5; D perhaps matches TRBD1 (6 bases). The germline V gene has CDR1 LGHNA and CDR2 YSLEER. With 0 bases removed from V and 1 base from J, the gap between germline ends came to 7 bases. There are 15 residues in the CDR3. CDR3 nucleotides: TGCGCCAGCAGCCAAGACCAGGGGAGCAATCAGCCCCAGCATTTT. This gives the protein CASSQDQGSNQPQHF.

The CDR3 region has the DNA TGTGCCAGCAGTGACGGAGGGAGATACGAGCAGTACTTC. This gives the protein CASSDGGRYEQYF. The chain combines TRBV25-1 with TRBJ2-7, with D possibly being TRBD2 (6 bases). Trimming took 3 bases from V and 4 from J, leaving 10 bases between them. The germline gives CDR1 MGHDK, CDR2 SYGVNS. The CDR3 is made up of 13 amino acids.

The CDR3 region has the DNA TGTGCCAGCTCGGCAGGGACGGGGGGGCCGGGGGGGGCCAACGTCCTGACTTTC. Its protein is CASSAGTGGPGGANVLTF. J is TRBJ2-6 and V is TRBV21-1; the D call in the table, TRBD2, was not verified against the DNA. TRBV21-1 constitutes a pseudogene. The CDR3 is 18 residues long.

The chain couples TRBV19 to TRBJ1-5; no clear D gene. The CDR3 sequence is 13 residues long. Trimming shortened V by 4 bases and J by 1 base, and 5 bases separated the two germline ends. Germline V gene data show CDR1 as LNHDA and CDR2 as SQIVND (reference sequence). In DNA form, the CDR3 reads TGTGCCAGTAGTAGACAAAGCAATCAGCCCCAGCATTTT. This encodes CASSRQSNQPQHF.

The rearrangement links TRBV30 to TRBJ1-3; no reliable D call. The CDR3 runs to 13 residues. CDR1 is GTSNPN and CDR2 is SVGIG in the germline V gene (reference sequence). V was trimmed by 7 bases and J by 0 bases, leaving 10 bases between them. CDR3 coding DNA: TGTGCCTCGACCGGAGACTCTGGAAACACCATATATTTT. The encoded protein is CASTGDSGNTIYF.

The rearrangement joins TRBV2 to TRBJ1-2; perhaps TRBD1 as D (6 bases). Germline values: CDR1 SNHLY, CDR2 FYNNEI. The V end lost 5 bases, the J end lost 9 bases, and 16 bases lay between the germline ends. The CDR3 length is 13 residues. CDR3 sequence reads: CASSPAWDKSYTF. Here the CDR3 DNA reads TGTGCCAGCAGTCCCGCGTGGGACAAGAGCTACACCTTC.

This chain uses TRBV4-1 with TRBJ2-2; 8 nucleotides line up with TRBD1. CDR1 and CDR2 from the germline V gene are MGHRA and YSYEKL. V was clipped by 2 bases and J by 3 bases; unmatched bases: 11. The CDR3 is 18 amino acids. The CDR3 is CASSQRPQDRDYTGELFF. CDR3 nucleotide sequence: TGCGCCAGCAGCCAACGACCCCAGGACAGGGATTACACCGGGGAGCTGTTTTTT.

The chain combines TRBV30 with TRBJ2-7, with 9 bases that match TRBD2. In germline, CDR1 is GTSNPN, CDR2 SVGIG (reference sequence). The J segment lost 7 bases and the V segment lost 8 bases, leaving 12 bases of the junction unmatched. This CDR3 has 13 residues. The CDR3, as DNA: TGTGCCCCGCCCATAGCGGGAGTGCGGGAGCAGTACTTC. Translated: CAPPIAGVREQYF. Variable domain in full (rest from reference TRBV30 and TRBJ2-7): SQTIHQWPATLVQPVGSPLSLECTVEGTSNPNLYWYRQAAGRGLQLLFYSVGIGQISSEVPQNLSASRPQDRQFILSSKKLLLSDSGFYLCAPPIAGVREQYFGPGTRLTVT.

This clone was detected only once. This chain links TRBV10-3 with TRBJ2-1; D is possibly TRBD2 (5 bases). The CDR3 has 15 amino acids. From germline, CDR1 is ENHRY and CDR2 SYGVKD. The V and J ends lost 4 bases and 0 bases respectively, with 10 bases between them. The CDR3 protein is CAISVGDYSYNEQFF. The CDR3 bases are TGTGCCATCAGTGTCGGCGACTACTCCTACAATGAGCAGTTCTTC.

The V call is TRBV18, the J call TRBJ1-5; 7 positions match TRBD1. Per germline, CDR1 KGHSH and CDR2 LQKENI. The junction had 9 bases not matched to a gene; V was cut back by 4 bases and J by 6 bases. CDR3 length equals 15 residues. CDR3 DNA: TGTGCCAGCTCACTACGACAGGGAGGTTCTCAGCCCCAGCATTTT. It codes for CASSLRQGGSQPQHF.